This T cell receptor (beta chain) was sequenced for a study of T cell responses to AZD1222 COVID-19 vaccine. General study points: Females outnumbered males among donors, who were mostly white British; clonal diversity was possibly underestimated. Across spike, vaccine-associated CD4 TCRs were found, dominant at 160-218 and 743-854. The repertoires were collected only after the peak T cell response. Only a handful of AZD1222 recipients were seropositive at baseline.

Sequencing used immunoSEQ multiplex PCR; TCRdb keeps in-frame clones, though not all of them. The data hold some 150,000 clones, with 88% observed a single time. Trimming cost V 1 base and J 8 bases, with 11 bases left between them. Germline V gives CDR1 SGHDN, CDR2 FVKESK. The CDR3 extends over 13 amino acids. A note on this clone: Its specificity is unknown.

The V and J genes are TRBV14 and TRBJ1-2; possibly TRBD1 for D (5 bases). The sequence was collected from an adult who had recovered from COVID-19. Sequencing used peripheral blood, obtained after recovery from COVID-19. The CDR3 region is CASSQGRVEGYTF. The CDR3 coding sequence is TGTGCCAGCAGCCAAGGCAGGGTGGAAGGCTACACCTTC.